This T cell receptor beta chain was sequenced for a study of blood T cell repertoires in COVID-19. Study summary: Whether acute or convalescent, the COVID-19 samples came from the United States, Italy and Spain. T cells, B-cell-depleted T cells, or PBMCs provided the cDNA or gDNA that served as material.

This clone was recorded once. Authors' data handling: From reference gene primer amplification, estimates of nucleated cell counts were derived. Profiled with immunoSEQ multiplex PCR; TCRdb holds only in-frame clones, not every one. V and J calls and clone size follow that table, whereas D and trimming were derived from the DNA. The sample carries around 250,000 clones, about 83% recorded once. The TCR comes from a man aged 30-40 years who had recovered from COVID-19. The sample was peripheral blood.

The CDR3 nucleotides are TGTGCCAGCAGTGAAGCATTCGGGGGTTATAATTCACCCCTCCACTTT. This sequence encodes CASSEAFGGYNSPLHF. This rearrangement joins TRBV2 to TRBJ1-6; a possible D gene is TRBD1 (5 bases). Trimming left V 0 bases short and J 4 bases short, with 10 bases between. Germline V lookup: CDR1 SNHLY, CDR2 FYNNEI. The CDR3 length is 16 residues.